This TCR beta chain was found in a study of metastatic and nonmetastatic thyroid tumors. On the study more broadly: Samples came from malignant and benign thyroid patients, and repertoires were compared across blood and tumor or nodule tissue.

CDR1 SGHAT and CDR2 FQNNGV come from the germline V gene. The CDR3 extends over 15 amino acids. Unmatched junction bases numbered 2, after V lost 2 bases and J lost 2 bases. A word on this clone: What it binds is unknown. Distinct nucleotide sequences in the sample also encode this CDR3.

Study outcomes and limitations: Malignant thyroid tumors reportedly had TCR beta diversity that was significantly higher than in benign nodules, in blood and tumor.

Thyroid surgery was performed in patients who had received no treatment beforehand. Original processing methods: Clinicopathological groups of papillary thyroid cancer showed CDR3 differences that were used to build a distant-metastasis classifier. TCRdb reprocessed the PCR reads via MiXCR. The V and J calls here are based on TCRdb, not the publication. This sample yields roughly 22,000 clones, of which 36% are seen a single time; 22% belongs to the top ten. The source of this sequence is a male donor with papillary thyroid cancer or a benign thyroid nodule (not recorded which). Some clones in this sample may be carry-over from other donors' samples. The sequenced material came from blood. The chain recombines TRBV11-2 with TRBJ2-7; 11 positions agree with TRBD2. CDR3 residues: CASSLLAGGTYEQYF. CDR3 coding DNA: TGTGCCAGCAGCTTATTAGCGGGGGGGACCTACGAGCAGTACTTC.